This T cell receptor (beta chain) was sequenced during a study of regulatory T cells in long-lasting Graves disease. Construction of TCR beta libraries relied on iRepertoire HTBI primers and on Arm-PCR targeting CDR3 regions. MiXCR, applied by TCRdb to the multiplex PCR reads, yields one record per CDR3 protein. The sample shows some 370,000 distinct CDR3 sequences, 12% of them seen only once. Time point: newly diagnosed GD, antithyroid drugs for less than 3 months. Preparation of the TCR library used RNA extracted from PBMCs. In regard to this clonotype: Its antigen is currently unknown.

The study's findings and limits: Whereas new patients shared 970 or so public clonotypes, persistent patients shared more, at 2,500 to 3,500.

This sample was shared with a second study, whose subject was T cells in Graves' hyperthyroidism and ophthalmopathy. This second study notes: Carried out on the TCR CDR3, a first-round RT-PCR used the HTBI primer set. Among thyroid clonotypes expanded above 0.001, most also appeared in blood. With a median lead of approximately 6.4 months before onset, the model predicted ophthalmopathy.

Sample: peripheral blood mononuclear cells (PBMCs), taken at new diagnosis, from a patient treated with antithyroid drugs. This receptor was identified in a woman between 18 and 30 years old with Graves disease.

CDR3 nucleotides: TGTGCCAGCAGCCAAGGTCATAGCGGGGGGGACAATGAGCAGTTCTTC. It encodes CASSQGHSGGDNEQFF. The chain is built from TRBV4-2 and TRBJ2-1, with 11 bases that match TRBD2. This CDR3 comprises 16 residues. Trimming cost V 1 base and J 5 bases; bases outside gene matches: 4. Per germline, CDR1 LGHNA and CDR2 YNFKEQ.